The 5 T cell receptor beta chains presented below share a single source sample, sequenced in a study of T cell responses to AZD1222 COVID-19 vaccine. Generated by immunoSEQ multiplex PCR, the TCRdb table keeps only in-frame clones and is missing some. The sample lists about 200,000 clones; around 93% were seen once. Material: peripheral blood, obtained 28 days after the second AZD1222 dose. These receptors all come from an adult who received the AZD1222 COVID-19 vaccine.

This clone was recorded only once. The chain joins TRBV7-3 to TRBJ2-2; 14 nucleotides agree with TRBD2. Per the germline V gene, CDR1 is SGHTA and CDR2 is FQGTGA. V was clipped by 10 bases and J by 5 bases; unmatched bases: 3. This CDR3 contains 14 residues. CDR3 nucleotide sequence: TGTGCCACCGGACTAGCGGGGGGAACCGGGGAGCTGTTTTTT. This sequence encodes CATGLAGGTGELFF.

The chain has TRBV12-5 and TRBJ2-3; 13 bases fit TRBD2. V shed 3 bases and J 0 bases; nucleotides not matched to a gene: 6. CDR1 is LGHNT and CDR2 is FRNRAP in the germline V gene. The CDR3 extends over 18 amino acids. In DNA, the CDR3 is TGTGCTAGTGGTTTACTAGCGGGGGGGTTCCATAGCACAGATACGCAGTATTTT. The encoded protein is CASGLLAGGFHSTDTQYF.

V is TRBV29-1 and J is TRBJ1-2, with a tentative D call TRBD1 (5 bases). The germline V gene has CDR1 SQVTM and CDR2 ANQGSEA. CDR3 length: 16 residues. Trimming took 5 bases from V and 5 from J, leaving 24 bases between them. CDR3 loop: CSVLIWKGRATYGYTF. The DNA for the CDR3 is TGCAGCGTTCTGATATGGAAAGGCAGGGCGACATATGGCTACACCTTC.

V is TRBV6-2 or TRBV6-3 and J is TRBJ2-7, with TRBD1 identical over 10 bases. The CDR3 loop spans 15 amino acids. Per the germline V gene, CDR1 is MNHEY and CDR2 is SVGEGT. After removal of 5 bases from V and 2 bases from J, the junction contained 6 bases not matched to a gene. CDR3 residues: CASSPLGQGTYEQYF. The CDR3 coding sequence is TGTGCCAGCAGTCCCTTGGGACAGGGGACCTACGAGCAGTACTTC.

CDR3 in amino acids: CASSGGQAWDQPQHF. CDR3 DNA sequence: TGTGCCAGCAGCGGAGGACAGGCATGGGATCAGCCCCAGCATTTT. The V gene is TRBV2, the J gene TRBJ1-5; 7 nucleotides agree with TRBD1. This CDR3 spans 15 amino acids. The trim removed 6 bases at V and 5 bases at J, leaving 10 bases unmatched. CDR1 and CDR2 from the germline V gene are SNHLY and FYNNEI.